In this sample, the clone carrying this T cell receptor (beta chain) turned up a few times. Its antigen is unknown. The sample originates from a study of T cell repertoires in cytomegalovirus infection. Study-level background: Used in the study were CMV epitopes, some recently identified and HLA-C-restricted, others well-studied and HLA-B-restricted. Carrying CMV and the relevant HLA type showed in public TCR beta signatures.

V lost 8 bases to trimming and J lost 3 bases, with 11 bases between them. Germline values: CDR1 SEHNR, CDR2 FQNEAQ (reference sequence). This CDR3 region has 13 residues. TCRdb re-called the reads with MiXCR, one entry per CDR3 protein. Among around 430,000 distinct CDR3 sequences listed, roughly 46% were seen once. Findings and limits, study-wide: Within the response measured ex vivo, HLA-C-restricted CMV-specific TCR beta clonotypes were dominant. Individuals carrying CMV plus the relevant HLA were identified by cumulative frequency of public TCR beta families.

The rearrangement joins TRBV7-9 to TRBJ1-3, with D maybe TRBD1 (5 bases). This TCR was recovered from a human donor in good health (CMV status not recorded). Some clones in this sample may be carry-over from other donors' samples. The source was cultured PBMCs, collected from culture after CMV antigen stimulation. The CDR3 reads CASAGGNGNTIYF. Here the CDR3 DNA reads TGTGCCAGCGCGGGGGGTAATGGAAACACCATATATTTT. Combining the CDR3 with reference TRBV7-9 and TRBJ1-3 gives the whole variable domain DTGVSQNPRHKITKRGQNVTFRCDPISEHNRLYWYRQTLGQGPEFLTYFQNEAQLEKSRLLSDRFSAERPKGSFSTLEIQRTEQGDSAMYLCASAGGNGNTIYFGEGSWLTVV.